This is a list of T cell receptor beta chains from one sample in a study of cytomegalovirus exposure and HLA in healthy donors. Only in-frame clones appear in the TCRdb table, and some are missing; sequencing was by immunoSEQ multiplex PCR. The sample carries around 140,000 clones, about three quarters recorded once. The sample taken for sequencing was PBMCs. The origin of the receptors is a woman younger than 30 in good health and CMV-seronegative. CDR3s include the opening cysteine and the closing phenylalanine or tryptophan. Each record gives: clone size, J gene, V gene, D gene, CDR3 DNA, CDR3 protein. A D gene is named only where the DNA matches it firmly. Not all rows give a size; the values are once, few, many and, for expanded clones, a class.

once	TRBJ2-2	TRBV6-5	TRBD1	TGTGCCAGCAGTCCCCAGGGGGTTTACACCGGGGAGCTGTTTTTT	CASSPQGVYTGELFF
once	TRBJ2-1	TRBV27	-	TGTGCCAGCGGTCTAGCGCTACTCAATGAGCAGTTCTTC	CASGLALLNEQFF
-	TRBJ2-1	TRBV4-1	TRBD1	TGCGCCAGCAGCCAAGATGGACAGGGTACCTACAATGAGCAGTTCTTC	CASSQDGQGTYNEQFF
-	TRBJ1-3	TRBV6-1	-	TGTGCCAGCAGTGGATTCTCGACAGCAAACTCTGGAAACACCATATATTTT	CASSGFSTANSGNTIYF
once	TRBJ2-5	TRBV15	TRBD2	TGTGCCACCAGGTTAGGTGGCGGGAGGTCTTTGACCCAGTACTTC	CATRLGGGRSLTQYF
-	TRBJ2-1	TRBV5-6	-	TGTGCCAGCAGCAGGCTATACAGAAACAATGAGCAGTTCTTC	CASSRLYRNNEQFF
-	TRBJ2-7	TRBV4-1	TRBD1	TGCGCCAGCAGCCAGATACAGGGGGGTACCTACGAGCAGTACTTC	CASSQIQGGTYEQYF
-	TRBJ1-1	TRBV12-5	-	TGTGCTAGTGGTAATTACGGCACTGAAGCTTTCTTT	CASGNYGTEAFF
once	TRBJ1-3	TRBV6-1	TRBD1	TGTGCCAGCAGTGAAGTATACGGGACAGCTGGAAACACCATATATTTT	CASSEVYGTAGNTIYF
once	TRBJ2-5	TRBV12-5	TRBD1	TGTGCTAGTGGTTCGGGACAGTCACAAGCGACCCAGTACTTC	CASGSGQSQATQYF
-	TRBJ2-7	TRBV7-9	TRBD1	TGTGCCAGCAGCTTAGCCAGGACAGGCCTCTACGAGCAGTACTTC	CASSLARTGLYEQYF
-	TRBJ2-3	TRBV29-1	-	TGCAGCGTTGCTGACAGGCTCCCCACAGATACGCAGTATTTT	CSVADRLPTDTQYF
few	TRBJ2-5	TRBV11-1	-	TGTGCCAGCAGCTTAATTAACGGACAGTCACAAGAGACCCAGTACTTC	CASSLINGQSQETQYF
-	TRBJ2-2	TRBV5-1	TRBD1	TGCGCCAGCAGCCTTGGGACAGGGCGAACCGGGGAGCTGTTTTTT	CASSLGTGRTGELFF
once	TRBJ2-3	TRBV29-1	TRBD1	TGCAGCGTCCTGACAGGGTCTGATGTGTATACGCAGTATTTT	CSVLTGSDVYTQYF
-	TRBJ1-1	TRBV6-5	-	TGTGCCAGCACCAAAGGGGAGGGAGTGGACACTGAAGCTTTCTTT	CASTKGEGVDTEAFF
-	TRBJ1-4	TRBV6-5	TRBD1	TGTGCCAGCAGTCCGGGACAGCGGAGAAAACTGTTTTTT	CASSPGQRRKLFF
-	TRBJ1-1	TRBV19	-	TGTGCCAGTAGTATAGCGGGCCTCCCGGGGGCTTTCTTT	CASSIAGLPGAFF
few	TRBJ2-7	TRBV7-8	TRBD2	TGTGCCAGCAGGCCTCTAGCGGGAGCCTACGAGCAGTACTTC	CASRPLAGAYEQYF
-	TRBJ2-7	TRBV27	-	TGTGCCAGCAGTTTCCGACTATTCTACGAGCAGTACTTC	CASSFRLFYEQYF